This TCR beta chain was sequenced during a study of shared clonotypes between healthy human individuals. Study results and limitations: Blood alone was sampled, and tissue repertoires likely differ.

For unsorted PBMC, approximately 300 ng DNA per replicate equaled around 27,000 T cell genomes. Unsorted PBMC DNA sequencing spanned ten immunoSEQ deep assay plates. In the authors' workflow: Filtering of immunoSEQ junctional sequences could not match full-length read filtering. Generated by immunoSEQ multiplex PCR, the TCRdb table keeps only in-frame clones and is missing some. V and J calls plus clone size are reproduced from that table; the DNA served to infer D and trimming. The profile shows 400,000 to 500,000 clones, approximately 80% of them singletons. CDR3 size: 21 residues. Turning to this clone: Its antigen is not identified.

The V gene is TRBV21-1, the J gene TRBJ2-3; TRBD2, the table's D call, was not compared with the DNA. TRBV21-1 is a documented pseudogene. The receptor's source is a woman in her thirties or forties in good health. Some clones in this sample may be carry-over from other donors' samples. The sequenced material came from PBMCs. The DNA of the CDR3 is TGTGCCAGCAGCAAAGTAGCTCTTTTGACTAGCGGGAGGGCCTTTAGAGATACGCAGTATTTT. Translation: CASSKVALLTSGRAFRDTQYF.